One and the same sample provided the 31 T cell receptor beta chains below, sequenced in a study of blood T cell repertoires in COVID-19. The table came from immunoSEQ multiplex PCR; TCRdb's copy has only in-frame clones and leaves some out. The data hold fewer than 250,000 clones, with 83% observed a single time. The sample was peripheral blood. The receptors originated from a human donor in a cohort sampled during active COVID-19.

This chain links TRBV7-2 with TRBJ2-7, with D possibly being TRBD1 (5 bases). There are 14 residues in the CDR3. Germline CDR1 reads SGHTA; CDR2 reads FQGNSA. With 5 bases removed from V and 2 bases from J, the gap between germline ends came to 13 bases. CDR3 sequence: CASSPLGRAYEQYF. DNA of the CDR3: TGTGCCAGCAGCCCTTTGGGCAGGGCCTACGAGCAGTACTTC.

This clone was detected a few times. The chain couples TRBV29-1 to TRBJ2-3; the match to TRBD1 covers 8 bases. The CDR3 extends over 13 amino acids. J gave up 4 bases and V 3 bases, and 3 bases lay outside the gene matches. Germline V CDR1 and CDR2: SQVTM, ANQGSEA. CDR3 nucleotide sequence: TGCAGCGTTGAGGGGACAGGTCCAGATACGCAGTATTTT. Encoded protein: CSVEGTGPDTQYF.

The chain couples TRBV9 to TRBJ2-6; 8 bases are shared with TRBD1. Germline assignment: CDR1 SGDLS and CDR2 YYNGEE. Trimming at V came to 4 bases and at J to 0 bases, leaving 9 bases not matched to a gene. There are 18 residues in the CDR3. In DNA, the CDR3 is TGTGCCAGCAGCAAAGGACAGGGTGGAACCTCTGGGGCCAACGTCCTGACTTTC. It specifies CASSKGQGGTSGANVLTF.

The chain uses TRBV6-1 and TRBJ2-1; 10 bases line up with TRBD2. Germline lookup yields CDR1 MNHNS and CDR2 SASEGT. The CDR3 consists of 16 residues. Trimming took 2 bases from V and 8 from J; bases not matched to a gene: 9. The CDR3 here is CASSETSQRGGYEQFF. For the CDR3, the DNA is TGTGCCAGCAGTGAAACCTCCCAGCGGGGGGGCTATGAGCAGTTCTTC.

This chain connects TRBV10-3 to TRBJ1-5; 8 bases are shared with TRBD1. This CDR3 spans 16 amino acids. The ends lost 2 bases at V and 4 bases at J; junction bases unmatched: 7. Germline values: CDR1 ENHRY, CDR2 SYGVKD. DNA for the CDR3: TGTGCCATCAGTGAGCAGACAGGGGCGGAAAATCAGCCCCAGCATTTT. Translated, it gives CAISEQTGAENQPQHF.

This clone was detected once. V and J are TRBV5-1 and TRBJ2-5; 11 bases line up with TRBD2. The CDR3 extends over 15 amino acids. Per germline, CDR1 SGHRS and CDR2 YFSETQ. The V and J ends lost 1 base and 3 bases, in that order; junction bases with no gene match: 2. The CDR3 protein is CASSLTSGSEETQYF. Written as DNA, the CDR3 is TGCGCCAGCAGCTTGACTAGCGGGAGCGAAGAGACCCAGTACTTC.

This sequence joins TRBV7-8 and TRBJ2-1, with D unclear. The CDR3 spans 11 residues. V was clipped by 5 bases and J by 8 bases, with 7 bases between them. Germline-derived CDR1 and CDR2 are SGHVS and FQNEAQ. The CDR3 nucleotides read TGTGCCAGCAGCCCCTCGGATGAGCAGTTCTTC. Its translation is CASSPSDEQFF.

This clone appeared once. The chain is built from TRBV6-1 and TRBJ1-5; tentative D call: TRBD1 (5 bases). Between the trimmed V and J ends, which lost 3 bases and 6 bases, there was a span of 9 bases. CDR1 and CDR2 (germline): MNHNS, SASEGT. The CDR3 has 13 residues. CDR3 residues: CASSEVQGQPQHF. In DNA form, the CDR3 reads TGTGCCAGCAGTGAGGTCCAGGGTCAGCCCCAGCATTTT.

The J gene is TRBJ1-6, the V gene TRBV6-5; TRBD1 matches at 8 bases. CDR1 is MNHEY, CDR2 SVGAGI, per germline. V was pared by 7 bases and J by 9 bases, with 8 bases of the junction left unmatched. The CDR3 contains 14 residues. The CDR3 sequence: CASTGQGMGSPLHF. DNA of the CDR3: TGTGCCAGCACCGGACAGGGAATGGGTTCACCCCTCCACTTT.

The V call is TRBV6-1, the J call TRBJ1-2; D is ambiguous. Germline V gives CDR1 MNHNS, CDR2 SASEGT. CDR3 length: 13 residues. Trimming removed 1 base at V and 5 bases at J, with 8 bases between. This CDR3 reads CASSEGAAYGYTF. The CDR3 DNA is TGTGCCAGCAGTGAAGGGGCAGCTTATGGCTACACCTTC.

The gene calls are TRBV28 and TRBJ2-1, with D possibly TRBD1 on 8 matching bases. Germline V gives CDR1 MDHEN, CDR2 SYDVKM. V was shortened by 3 bases and J by 10 bases, with 13 bases between the two germline ends. The CDR3 contains 13 residues. This CDR3 is CASSFNRGGEQFF. CDR3 nucleotide sequence: TGTGCCAGCAGTTTTAACAGGGGGGGCGAGCAGTTCTTC.

The rearrangement uses TRBV4-2 and TRBJ2-3, with D tentatively TRBD1 (5 bases). The CDR3 spans 16 residues. CDR1 LGHNA and CDR2 YNFKEQ come from the germline V gene. V was shortened by 3 bases and J by 4 bases, with 17 bases between the two germline ends. The CDR3 spells CASSQDGRTSADTQYF. The CDR3 DNA reads as TGTGCCAGCAGCCAGGACGGACGGACAAGCGCAGATACGCAGTATTTT.

As for this clone: The same CDR3 also results from other DNA sequences found in this sample. V is TRBV6-4 and J is TRBJ2-1; 12 bases fit TRBD2. The CDR3 loop spans 14 amino acids. With 4 bases clipped from V and 7 bases from J, the junction kept 2 bases outside the gene matches. Germline CDR1 reads MRHNA; CDR2 reads SNTAGT. The CDR3, as DNA: TGTGCCAGCAGTGTGACTAGCGGGAGAAATGAGCAGTTCTTC. It codes for CASSVTSGRNEQFF.

This sequence joins TRBV29-1 and TRBJ1-5; 7 positions match TRBD1. Unmatched junction bases numbered 6, after V lost 6 bases and J lost 4 bases. Germline V gene lookup returns CDR1 SQVTM and CDR2 ANQGSEA. The CDR3 covers 13 residues. The CDR3: CSVGQRGNQPQHF. The CDR3 DNA sequence: TGCAGCGTGGGACAGAGGGGGAATCAGCCCCAGCATTTT.

The rearrangement uses TRBV7-3 and TRBJ2-7; D gene unclear. Per the germline V gene, CDR1 is SGHTA and CDR2 is FQGTGA. V was cut by 10 bases and J by 6 bases, with 13 bases left in between. The CDR3 totals 11 residues. The DNA for the CDR3 is TGTGCCATCCTAGGTGGTCGCGAGCAGTACTTC. This encodes CAILGGREQYF. Looking up the rest from reference TRBV7-3 and TRBJ2-7 gives the full variable domain: GAGVSQTPSNKVTEKGKYVELRCDPISGHTALYWYRQSLGQGPEFLIYFQGTGAADDSGLPNDRFFAVRPEGSVSTLKIQRTERGDSAVYLCAILGGREQYFGPGTRLTVT.

In its sample, this clone was seen many times. This chain connects TRBV10-3 to TRBJ1-1; D may be TRBD1 (5 bases). Looked up from germline, CDR1 is ENHRY and CDR2 is SYGVKD. The CDR3 has 14 amino acids. V was clipped by 8 bases and J by 3 bases, with 16 bases between them. In nucleotides, the CDR3 is TGTGCCATCCGTCCGCGGACGGGGGACACTGAAGCTTTCTTT. It is translated as CAIRPRTGDTEAFF.

The chain recombines TRBV10-3 with TRBJ2-7, with a possible D match to TRBD2 (5 bases). This CDR3 comprises 16 residues. Per the germline V gene, CDR1 is ENHRY and CDR2 is SYGVKD. V lost 1 base and J lost 1, with 14 bases in between. The CDR3 is CAISELFRETSYEQYF. CDR3 coding DNA: TGTGCCATCAGTGAGTTATTTAGGGAGACGTCCTACGAGCAGTACTTC.

This CDR3 reads CASSLSGGNEQFF. In DNA, the CDR3 is TGTGCCAGCAGTTTATCCGGGGGCAATGAGCAGTTCTTC. The J gene is TRBJ2-1, the V gene TRBV28; a weak D match, TRBD2 (6 bases). CDR1 is MDHEN and CDR2 is SYDVKM in the germline V gene. There are 13 residues in the CDR3. The ends were cut back, 1 base at V and 6 bases at J, with 7 bases in the middle.

The rearrangement joins TRBV25-1 to TRBJ2-7; 8 bases agree with TRBD2. The V gene end was trimmed by 8 bases and the J gene end by 3 bases; junction bases not matched to a gene: 9. Germline lookup yields CDR1 MGHDK and CDR2 SYGVNS. CDR3 length: 14 amino acids. CDR3 sequence (DNA): TGTGCCAGCGCCGGGGGGGGCATAGGCTACGAGCAGTACTTC. Amino acid sequence: CASAGGGIGYEQYF.

V is TRBV19 and J is TRBJ2-7, with D perhaps TRBD1 (5 bases). V was cut by 7 bases and J by 7 bases, with 11 bases left in between. Germline V gene data show CDR1 as LNHDA and CDR2 as SQIVND (reference sequence). The CDR3 is made up of 11 amino acids. The CDR3 here is CASIKTGEQYF. DNA for the CDR3: TGTGCCAGTATCAAAACAGGTGAGCAGTACTTC.

The count of this clone is one. The chain uses TRBV6-6 and TRBJ1-4, with 9 nucleotides matching TRBD1. CDR3 length: 15 residues. The V and J ends lost 6 bases and 8 bases, in that order; junction bases with no gene match: 10. Germline values: CDR1 MNHNY, CDR2 SVGAGI (reference sequence). The CDR3 spells CASSPGQGKGEKLFF. Written as DNA, the CDR3 is TGTGCCAGCAGCCCGGGACAGGGAAAGGGGGAAAAACTGTTTTTT.

The chain uses TRBV7-9 and TRBJ2-7; D is undetermined. The CDR3 covers 14 residues. The ends were cut back, 1 base at V and 5 bases at J, with 12 bases in the middle. Germline assignment: CDR1 SEHNR and CDR2 FQNEAQ (reference sequence). CDR3 sequence reads: CASSLVGVADEQYF. The CDR3 coding sequence is TGTGCCAGCAGCTTAGTCGGTGTGGCGGACGAGCAGTACTTC.

This clone was seen a single time. V usage is TRBV7-2 and J usage is TRBJ2-1; D may be TRBD2 (5 bases). The CDR3 has 17 residues. V dropped 3 bases and J dropped 0 bases, with 15 bases sitting between them. Looked up from germline, CDR1 is SGHTA and CDR2 is FQGNSA. DNA for the CDR3: TGTGCCAGCAGCTTCGCTAGCCGACCAAGCTCCTACAATGAGCAGTTCTTC. Translated, it gives CASSFASRPSSYNEQFF. Based on the CDR3 plus reference TRBV7-2 and TRBJ2-1, the full variable domain is GAGVSQSPSNKVTEKGKDVELRCDPISGHTALYWYRQSLGQGLEFLIYFQGNSAPDKSGLPSDRFSAERTGGSVSTLTIQRTQQEDSAVYLCASSFASRPSSYNEQFFGPGTRLTVL.

The rearrangement links TRBV10-1 to TRBJ2-5; tentatively, D is TRBD2 (5 bases). V dropped 6 bases and J dropped 3 bases, with 17 bases sitting between them. The CDR3 contains 15 residues. CDR1 is WNHNN, CDR2 SYGVQD, per germline (reference sequence). DNA of the CDR3: TGCGCCAGCAGCGCCCGGACTGGCGGAAAAGAGACCCAGTACTTC. Translating gives CASSARTGGKETQYF.

The J gene is TRBJ1-2, the V gene TRBV25-1; maybe TRBD1 (6 bases). V was pared by 2 bases and J by 3 bases, with 7 bases between. The germline V gene encodes CDR1 MGHDK and CDR2 SYGVNS. The CDR3 extends over 13 amino acids. In DNA form, the CDR3 reads TGTGCCAGCAGTGAACAGGGGTACTATGGCTACACCTTC. This gives the protein CASSEQGYYGYTF.

The chain couples TRBV2 to TRBJ1-5, with no clear D. The CDR3 is made up of 14 amino acids. Per germline, CDR1 SNHLY and CDR2 FYNNEI. Between the trimmed V and J ends, which lost 0 bases and 5 bases, there was a span of 8 bases. CDR3 DNA sequence: TGTGCCAGCAGTGAAGCGCGCGGGGATCAGCCCCAGCATTTT. The encoded protein is CASSEARGDQPQHF.

This chain uses TRBV5-6 with TRBJ2-7, with 7 bases lining up with TRBD1. Germline V gene data show CDR1 as SGHDT and CDR2 as YYEEEE. V gave up 4 bases and J gave up 5 bases; unmatched junction bases: 18. The CDR3 is 17 amino acids. CDR3 region: CASSHRQGPYRTNEQYF. The CDR3 DNA follows: TGTGCCAGCAGCCACCGACAGGGCCCCTATCGTACGAACGAGCAGTACTTC.

In this sample, this clone turned up once. The chain has TRBV7-8 and TRBJ1-4; possible D gene TRBD1, 6 bases. Germline CDR1 is SGHVS and CDR2 is FQNEAQ. The germline V and J ends were trimmed by 1 base and 11 bases, with 11 bases remaining between them. The CDR3 has 13 residues. CDR3 coding DNA: TGTGCCAGCAGCTTAGTACAGGGCGGGAAACTGTTTTTT. Translated, it gives CASSLVQGGKLFF. The variable domain in full, completed from reference TRBV7-8 and TRBJ1-4, reads GAGVSQSPRYKVAKRGQDVALRCDPISGHVSLFWYQQALGQGPEFLTYFQNEAQLDKSGLPSDRFFAERPEGSVSTLKIQRTQQEDSAVYLCASSLVQGGKLFFGSGTQLSVL.

This clone occurred once. The chain is built from TRBV6-6 and TRBJ1-1; D is possibly TRBD1 (5 bases). Germline-derived CDR1 and CDR2 are MNHNY and SVGAGI (reference sequence). The CDR3 has 13 residues. V lost 7 bases, J lost 1 base, and 10 bases lay in between. The CDR3 reads CASIKTANTEAFF. DNA of the CDR3: TGTGCCAGCATCAAGACAGCGAACACTGAAGCTTTCTTT.

The chain joins TRBV5-1 to TRBJ2-2; 9 nucleotides align to TRBD2. After removal of 1 base from V and 5 bases from J, the junction contained 6 bases not matched to a gene. The CDR3 extends over 16 amino acids. In germline, CDR1 is SGHRS, CDR2 YFSETQ. This CDR3 reads CASSLSSGSGTGELFF. Written as DNA, the CDR3 is TGCGCCAGCAGCTTGAGTAGCGGGAGTGGGACCGGGGAGCTGTTTTTT. The variable domain in full, with the rest retrieved from reference TRBV5-1 and TRBJ2-2, is KAGVTQTPRYLIKTRGQQVTLSCSPISGHRSVSWYQQTPGQGLQFLFEYFSETQRNKGNFPGRFSGRQFSNSRSEMNVSTLELGDSALYLCASSLSSGSGTGELFFGEGSRLTVL.

The rearrangement uses TRBV30 and TRBJ2-7; tentative D call: TRBD1 (5 bases). Germline assignment: CDR1 GTSNPN and CDR2 SVGIG (reference sequence). The germline V and J ends were trimmed by 2 bases and 9 bases, with 14 bases remaining between them. The CDR3 runs 12 residues. The CDR3 DNA follows: TGTGCCTGGAGTCCCCGGCAGGGCTGGCAGTACTTC. Protein: CAWSPRQGWQYF.